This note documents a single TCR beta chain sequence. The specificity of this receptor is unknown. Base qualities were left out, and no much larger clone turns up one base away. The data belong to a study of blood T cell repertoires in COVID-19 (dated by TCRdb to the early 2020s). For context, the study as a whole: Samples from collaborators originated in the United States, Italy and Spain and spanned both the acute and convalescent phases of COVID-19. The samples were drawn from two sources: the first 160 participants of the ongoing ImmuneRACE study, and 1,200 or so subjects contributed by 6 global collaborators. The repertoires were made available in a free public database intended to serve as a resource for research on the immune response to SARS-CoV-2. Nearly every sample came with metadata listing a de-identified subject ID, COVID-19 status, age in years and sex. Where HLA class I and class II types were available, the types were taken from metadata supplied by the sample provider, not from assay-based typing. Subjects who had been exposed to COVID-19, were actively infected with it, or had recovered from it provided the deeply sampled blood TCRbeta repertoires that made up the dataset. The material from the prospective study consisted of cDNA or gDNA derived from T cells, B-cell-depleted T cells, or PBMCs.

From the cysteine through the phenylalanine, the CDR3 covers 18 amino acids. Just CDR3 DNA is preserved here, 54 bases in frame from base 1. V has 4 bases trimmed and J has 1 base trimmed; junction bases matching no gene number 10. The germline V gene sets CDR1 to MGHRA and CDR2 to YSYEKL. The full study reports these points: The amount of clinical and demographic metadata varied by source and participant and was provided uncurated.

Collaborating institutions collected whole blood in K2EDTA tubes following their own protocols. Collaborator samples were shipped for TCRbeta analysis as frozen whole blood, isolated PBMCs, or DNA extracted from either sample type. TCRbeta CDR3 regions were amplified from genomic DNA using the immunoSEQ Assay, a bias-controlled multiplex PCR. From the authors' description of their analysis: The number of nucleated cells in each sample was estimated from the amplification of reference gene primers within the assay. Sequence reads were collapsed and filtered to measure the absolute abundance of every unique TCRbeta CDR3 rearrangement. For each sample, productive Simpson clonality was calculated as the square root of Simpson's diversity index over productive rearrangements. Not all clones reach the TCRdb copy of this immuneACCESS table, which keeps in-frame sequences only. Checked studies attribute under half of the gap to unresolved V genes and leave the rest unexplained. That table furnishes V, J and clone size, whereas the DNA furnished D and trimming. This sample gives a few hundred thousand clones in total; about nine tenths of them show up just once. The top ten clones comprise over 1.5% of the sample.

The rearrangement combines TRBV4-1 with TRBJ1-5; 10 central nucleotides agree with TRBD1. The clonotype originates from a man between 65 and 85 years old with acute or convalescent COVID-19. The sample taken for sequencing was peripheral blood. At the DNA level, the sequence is TGCGCCAGCAGCCCCAAACCCCCGGGACAGGGGAGCAATCAGCCCCAGCATTTT. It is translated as CASSPKPPGQGSNQPQHF.